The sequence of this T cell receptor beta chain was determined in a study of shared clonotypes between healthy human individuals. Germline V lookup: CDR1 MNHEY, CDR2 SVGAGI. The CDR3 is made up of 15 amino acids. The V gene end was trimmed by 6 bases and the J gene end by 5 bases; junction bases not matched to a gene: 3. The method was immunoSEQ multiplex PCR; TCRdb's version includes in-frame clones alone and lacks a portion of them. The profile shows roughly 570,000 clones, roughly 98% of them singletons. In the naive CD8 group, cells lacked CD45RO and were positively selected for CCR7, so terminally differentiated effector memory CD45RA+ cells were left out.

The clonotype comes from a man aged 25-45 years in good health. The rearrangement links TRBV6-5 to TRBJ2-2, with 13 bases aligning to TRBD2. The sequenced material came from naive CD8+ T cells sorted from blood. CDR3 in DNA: TGTGCCAGCAGCCCGGGACTAGCGGGGACCGGGGAGCTGTTTTTT. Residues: CASSPGLAGTGELFF.